Each of the 20 T cell receptor beta chains below was sequenced from the same sample in a study of T cell responses to AZD1222 COVID-19 vaccine. Measured with immunoSEQ multiplex PCR; TCRdb has only the in-frame clones, and not every one. The table records over 150,000 clones, 88% of them present only once. Sequences were derived from peripheral blood, sampled 28 days after the second AZD1222 dose. Receptors were obtained from an adult who received the AZD1222 COVID-19 vaccine.

With respect to this clone: At one boundary the junction diverges from the germline segment, which might be a read error. The V call is TRBV5-5, the J call TRBJ2-2; D is tentatively TRBD1 or TRBD2 (5 bases each). Germline CDR1 reads SGHKS; CDR2 reads YYEKEE (reference sequence). CDR3 size: 16 residues. The CDR3 DNA sequence: TGTGCCAGCAGTTTGGGGGTCAGGGCGAACACCGGGGAGCTGTTTTTT. Protein product: CASSLGVRANTGELFF.

The sample holds a few counts of this clone. J is TRBJ2-7 and V is TRBV3-1 (or the pseudogene TRBV3-2), with D uncertain. The germline CDR1 and CDR2 sequences are LGHDT and YNNKEL (reference sequence). The CDR3 is made up of 17 amino acids. Trimming took off 1 base at V and 2 bases at J, with 18 bases between the two ends. As DNA, the CDR3 is TGTGCCAGCAGCCAAGTCGGCCGCGCGAGCTACCCCTACGAGCAGTACTTC. Amino acid sequence: CASSQVGRASYPYEQYF.

Here the CDR3 DNA reads TGTGCCAGCAGTTTCTCGTCGGGAAATCAGCCCCAGCATTTT. Translated: CASSFSSGNQPQHF. The V and J genes are TRBV27 and TRBJ1-5; D call uncertain. V shed 3 bases and J shed 4 bases, with 10 bases lying between them. Germline V gene lookup returns CDR1 MNHEY and CDR2 SMNVEV (reference sequence). The CDR3 is 14 amino acids.

The V call is TRBV14, the J call TRBJ2-1; 8 bases are a match to TRBD2. Per the germline V gene, CDR1 is SGHDN and CDR2 is FVKESK. V shed 1 base, J shed 2 bases, and the junction held 7 bases outside the gene matches. The CDR3 totals 17 residues. CDR3 nucleotide sequence: TGTGCCAGCAGCCAAGTTCCCTGGCGGGGGGCCTACAATGAGCAGTTCTTC. Residues: CASSQVPWRGAYNEQFF.

V usage is TRBV5-1 and J usage is TRBJ1-6; unclear D gene. Trimming shortened V by 2 bases and J by 7 bases, and 10 bases separated the two germline ends. The germline V gene has CDR1 SGHRS and CDR2 YFSETQ. The CDR3 length is 14 residues. The CDR3: CASSLMGQNSPLHF. DNA for the CDR3: TGCGCCAGCAGCTTAATGGGCCAGAATTCACCCCTCCACTTT.

The V gene is TRBV30, the J gene TRBJ2-1, with no clear D. Looked up from germline, CDR1 is GTSNPN and CDR2 is SVGIG (reference sequence). V was pared by 2 bases and J by 8 bases, with 13 bases between. The CDR3 totals 13 residues. The CDR3 nucleotides read TGTGCCTGGAGTCTGTGGAGCGTCGATGAGCAGTTCTTC. This translates into CAWSLWSVDEQFF.

The chain is built from TRBV15 and TRBJ2-1; D gene ambiguous. The CDR3 is made up of 15 amino acids. Trimming removed 4 bases at V and 0 bases at J, with 10 bases between. Germline assignment: CDR1 LNHNV and CDR2 YYDKDF (reference sequence). CDR3: CATSTVVGSYNEQFF. CDR3 DNA: TGTGCCACCAGCACCGTAGTAGGCTCCTACAATGAGCAGTTCTTC.

This chain connects TRBV18 to TRBJ1-3; tentative D call: TRBD1 (5 bases). The CDR3 loop spans 14 amino acids. CDR1 is KGHSH, CDR2 LQKENI, per germline. Trimming shortened V by 7 bases and J by 4 bases, and 14 bases separated the two germline ends. In nucleotides, the CDR3 is TGTGCCAGCTACATCCAGGGTACGGGAAACACCATATATTTT. It is translated as CASYIQGTGNTIYF.

This sequence joins TRBV4-3 and TRBJ1-2, with TRBD1 as a possible D gene (5 bases). Germline V lookup: CDR1 LGHNA, CDR2 YSLEER. The CDR3 extends over 13 amino acids. V was shortened by 3 bases and J by 7 bases, with 12 bases between the two germline ends. The CDR3 loop is CASSQEGLSGYTF. The CDR3 DNA reads as TGCGCCAGCAGCCAGGAGGGACTTTCTGGCTACACCTTC.

This chain joins TRBV7-2 and TRBJ1-6; tentatively, D is TRBD1 (5 bases). Germline V gene lookup returns CDR1 SGHTA and CDR2 FQGNSA. The CDR3 length is 16 residues. Trimming removed 5 bases at V and 6 bases at J, with 17 bases between. The CDR3 DNA follows: TGTGCCAGCAGCATTAATCTGGGGGTGGGTAATTCACCCCTCCACTTT. Amino acids: CASSINLGVGNSPLHF.

The V gene is TRBV5-1, the J gene TRBJ1-6, with unresolved D. Germline CDR1 and CDR2: SGHRS and YFSETQ. V lost 5 bases and J lost 8, with 8 bases in between. The length of the CDR3 is 12 residues. CDR3 in amino acids: CASRTGDSPLHF. CDR3 DNA: TGCGCCAGCAGGACTGGGGATTCACCCCTCCACTTT.

CDR3 loop: CASSSYADTEAFF. DNA for the CDR3: TGTGCCAGCAGCTCATACGCCGACACTGAAGCTTTCTTT. This chain links TRBV7-9 with TRBJ1-1; D is unresolved. Germline assignment: CDR1 SEHNR and CDR2 FQNEAQ (reference sequence). V was cut by 4 bases and J by 3 bases, with 9 bases left in between. The CDR3 is made up of 13 amino acids.

This chain uses TRBV4-2 with TRBJ2-1; D perhaps matches TRBD1 (7 bases). V lost 4 bases and J 10 bases, leaving 17 bases between the germline ends. From germline, CDR1 is LGHNA and CDR2 YNFKEQ. This CDR3 is 14 amino acids long. The chain's CDR3 is CASSRGDRTLEQFF. CDR3 DNA: TGTGCCAGCAGCCGGGGGGACAGAACCCTCGAGCAGTTCTTC.

The chain uses TRBV27 and TRBJ2-2, with D unclear. Germline V gene data show CDR1 as MNHEY and CDR2 as SMNVEV (reference sequence). V was shortened by 0 bases and J by 8 bases, with 10 bases between the two germline ends. The CDR3 covers 14 residues. CDR3 sequence: CASSLSRPLGELFF. The CDR3 bases are TGTGCCAGCAGTTTATCCCGCCCGTTAGGGGAGCTGTTTTTT.

The chain joins TRBV5-1 to TRBJ1-2; D is unclear. V shed 0 bases and J shed 2 bases, with 8 bases lying between them. The germline CDR1 and CDR2 sequences are SGHRS and YFSETQ. The CDR3 contains 14 residues. The chain's CDR3 is CASSLDRLNYGYTF. The CDR3 nucleotides are TGCGCCAGCAGCTTGGATAGGCTAAACTATGGCTACACCTTC.

The rearrangement joins TRBV6-5 to TRBJ1-4; D is undetermined. Trimming stripped 0 bases from V and 3 bases from J, with 8 bases between. Germline V gene data show CDR1 as MNHEY and CDR2 as SVGAGI. The CDR3 is 15 residues long. The CDR3 DNA follows: TGTGCCAGCAGTTACTCACGGCCACCTAATGAAAAACTGTTTTTT. This translates into CASSYSRPPNEKLFF.

The rearrangement uses TRBV11-1 and TRBJ2-5; D unresolved. Per germline, CDR1 SGHAT and CDR2 FQDESV (reference sequence). V lost 5 bases to trimming and J lost 5 bases, with 12 bases between them. The CDR3 has 13 amino acids. The DNA of the CDR3 is TGTGCCAGCAGCAGACGGACGGAGGAGACCCAGTACTTC. Translated, it gives CASSRRTEETQYF.

The V gene is TRBV6-2 or TRBV6-3, the J gene TRBJ1-3; no clear D. The V end was cut by 4 bases, the J end by 1 base, with 20 bases between. Germline V gene data show CDR1 as MNHEY and CDR2 as SVGEGT. This CDR3 has 18 residues. CDR3 in DNA: TGTGCCAGCAGTTTGGATAGCCGTCAGCTTTATTCTGGAAACACCATATATTTT. Translated, it gives CASSLDSRQLYSGNTIYF.

This chain connects TRBV5-1 to TRBJ2-3, with D unclear. From germline, CDR1 is SGHRS and CDR2 YFSETQ. The V and J ends lost 5 bases and 6 bases respectively, with 16 bases between them. This CDR3 has 14 amino acids. The CDR3 coding sequence is TGCGCCAGCAGTTCGCCCCCACTGTCGGATACGCAGTATTTT. It is translated as CASSSPPLSDTQYF.

The chain carries TRBV7-3 and TRBJ2-2; D possibly corresponds to TRBD1 (5 bases). The V end was cut by 3 bases, the J end by 2 bases, with 10 bases between. The CDR3 length is 15 residues. The germline V gene has CDR1 SGHTA and CDR2 FQGTGA. In nucleotides, the CDR3 is TGTGCCAGCAGCTTGCAGGGTCGAAACACCGGGGAGCTGTTTTTT. Translated, it gives CASSLQGRNTGELFF.